This T cell receptor beta chain derives from a study of control samples from healthy donors and cancer patients. This clone was observed a single time. CDR3 length: 14 residues. V shed 5 bases and J shed 5 bases, with 12 bases lying between them. Germline-derived CDR1 and CDR2 are SGHTA and FQGNSA. Profiling relied on immunoSEQ multiplex PCR, and the TCRdb table lists in-frame clones only, not all of them. The table records just over 30,000 clones, less than 95% of them present only once. The TCR sequence derives from a man aged 55 to 70 in good health. The sequencing sample was made of blood. The J gene is TRBJ1-4, the V gene TRBV7-2, with D maybe TRBD1 (6 bases). The CDR3 coding sequence is TGTGCCAGCAGCCCCTCCCAGGGGAATGAAAAACTGTTTTTT. It codes for CASSPSQGNEKLFF.